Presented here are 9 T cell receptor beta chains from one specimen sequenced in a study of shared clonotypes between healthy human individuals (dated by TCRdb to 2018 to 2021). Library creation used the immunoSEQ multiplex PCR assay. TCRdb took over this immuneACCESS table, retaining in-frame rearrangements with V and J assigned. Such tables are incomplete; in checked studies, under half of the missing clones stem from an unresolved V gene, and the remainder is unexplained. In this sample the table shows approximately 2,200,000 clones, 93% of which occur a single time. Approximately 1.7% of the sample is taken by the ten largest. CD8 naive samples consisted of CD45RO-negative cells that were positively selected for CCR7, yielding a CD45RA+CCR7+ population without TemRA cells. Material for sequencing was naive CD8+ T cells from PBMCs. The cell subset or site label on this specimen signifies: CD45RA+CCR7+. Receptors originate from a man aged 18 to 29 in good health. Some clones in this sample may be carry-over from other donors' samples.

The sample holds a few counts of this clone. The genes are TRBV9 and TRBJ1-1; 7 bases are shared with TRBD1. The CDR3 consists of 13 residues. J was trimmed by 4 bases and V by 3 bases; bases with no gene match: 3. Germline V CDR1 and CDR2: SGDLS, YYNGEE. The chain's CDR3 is CASSAWDSTEAFF. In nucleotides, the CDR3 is TGTGCCAGCAGCGCATGGGACAGCACTGAAGCTTTCTTT.

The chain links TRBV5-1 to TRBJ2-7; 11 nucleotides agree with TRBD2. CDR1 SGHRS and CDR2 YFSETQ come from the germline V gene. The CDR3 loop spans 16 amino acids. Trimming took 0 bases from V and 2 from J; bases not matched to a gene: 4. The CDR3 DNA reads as TGCGCCAGCAGCTTGGAAGCGACTAGCGGGACCTACGAGCAGTACTTC. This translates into CASSLEATSGTYEQYF.

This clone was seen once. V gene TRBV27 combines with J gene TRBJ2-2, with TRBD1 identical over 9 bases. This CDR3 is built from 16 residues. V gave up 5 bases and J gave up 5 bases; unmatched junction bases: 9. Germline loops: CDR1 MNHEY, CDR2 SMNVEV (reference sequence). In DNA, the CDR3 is TGTGCCAGCAGTCCCCGGACAGGGGCCTATACCGGGGAGCTGTTTTTT. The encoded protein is CASSPRTGAYTGELFF.

The CDR3 region is CASSVVGGLADDEQFF. The CDR3 DNA follows: TGTGCCAGCAGCGTAGTGGGTGGACTAGCGGATGATGAGCAGTTCTTC. V gene TRBV9 combines with J gene TRBJ2-1; TRBD2 agrees at 10 bases. Germline CDR1 reads SGDLS; CDR2 reads YYNGEE. After removal of 0 bases from V and 8 bases from J, the junction contained 8 bases not matched to a gene. The CDR3 covers 16 residues.

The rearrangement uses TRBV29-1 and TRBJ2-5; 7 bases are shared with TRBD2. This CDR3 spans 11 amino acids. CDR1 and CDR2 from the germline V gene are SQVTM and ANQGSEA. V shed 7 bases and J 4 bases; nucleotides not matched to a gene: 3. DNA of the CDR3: TGCAGCGGAGCGGGGAGAGAGACCCAGTACTTC. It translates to CSGAGRETQYF.

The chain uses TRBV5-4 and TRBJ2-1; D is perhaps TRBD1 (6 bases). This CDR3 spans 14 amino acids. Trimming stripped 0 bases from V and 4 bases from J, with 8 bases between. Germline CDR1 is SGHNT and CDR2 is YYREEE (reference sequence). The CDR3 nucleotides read TGTGCCAGCAGCTTGGACAGGGCGTACAATGAGCAGTTCTTC. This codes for CASSLDRAYNEQFF. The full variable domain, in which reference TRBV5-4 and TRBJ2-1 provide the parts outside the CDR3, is ETGVTQSPTHLIKTRGQQVTLRCSSQSGHNTVSWYQQALGQGPQFIFQYYREEENGRGNFPPRFSGLQFPNYSSELNVNALELDDSALYLCASSLDRAYNEQFFGPGTRLTVL.

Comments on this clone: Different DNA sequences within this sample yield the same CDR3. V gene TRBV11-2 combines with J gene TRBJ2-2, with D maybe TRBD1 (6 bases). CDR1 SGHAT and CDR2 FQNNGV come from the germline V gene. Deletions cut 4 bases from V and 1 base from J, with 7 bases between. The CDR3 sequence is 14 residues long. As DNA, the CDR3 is TGTGCCAGCAGCTCCAGGGGGAACACCGGGGAGCTGTTTTTT. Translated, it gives CASSSRGNTGELFF.

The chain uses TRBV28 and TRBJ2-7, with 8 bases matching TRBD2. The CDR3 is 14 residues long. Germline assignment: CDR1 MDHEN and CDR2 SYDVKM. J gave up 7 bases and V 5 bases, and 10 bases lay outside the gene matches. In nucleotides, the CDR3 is TGTGCCAGCAGTCCGAGCGGGGGCTGGTGGGAGCAGTACTTC. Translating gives CASSPSGGWWEQYF.

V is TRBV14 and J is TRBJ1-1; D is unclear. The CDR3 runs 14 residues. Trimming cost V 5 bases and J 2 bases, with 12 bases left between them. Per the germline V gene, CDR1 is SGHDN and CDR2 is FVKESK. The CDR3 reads CASSSLQPNTEAFF. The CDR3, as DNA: TGTGCCAGCAGCTCACTGCAGCCTAACACTGAAGCTTTCTTT.